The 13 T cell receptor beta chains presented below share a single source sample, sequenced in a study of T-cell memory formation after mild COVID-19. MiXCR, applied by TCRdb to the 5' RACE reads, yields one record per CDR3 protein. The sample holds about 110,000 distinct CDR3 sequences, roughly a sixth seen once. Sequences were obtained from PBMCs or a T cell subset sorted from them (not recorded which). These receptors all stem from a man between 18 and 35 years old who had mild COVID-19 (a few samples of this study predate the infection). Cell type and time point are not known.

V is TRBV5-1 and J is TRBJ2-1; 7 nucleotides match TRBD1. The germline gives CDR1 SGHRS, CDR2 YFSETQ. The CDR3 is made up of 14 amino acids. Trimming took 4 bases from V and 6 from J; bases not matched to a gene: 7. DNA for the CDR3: TGCGCCAGCAGCAATAGGGCAGGGGGCAATGAGCAGTTCTTC. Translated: CASSNRAGGNEQFF.

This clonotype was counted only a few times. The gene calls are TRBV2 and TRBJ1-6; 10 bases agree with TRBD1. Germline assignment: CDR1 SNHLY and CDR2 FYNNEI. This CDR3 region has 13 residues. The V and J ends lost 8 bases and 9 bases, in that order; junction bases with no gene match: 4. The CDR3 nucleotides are TGTGCCAGCGCGCGGACAGGGGGTTCACCCCTCCACTTT. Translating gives CASARTGGSPLHF.

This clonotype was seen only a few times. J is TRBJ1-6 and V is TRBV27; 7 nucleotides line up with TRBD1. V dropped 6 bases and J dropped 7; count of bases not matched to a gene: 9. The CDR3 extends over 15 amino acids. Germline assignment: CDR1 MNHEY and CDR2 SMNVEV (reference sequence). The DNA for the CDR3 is TGTGCCAGCAGCCGGACGGGACAGCCGAATTCACCCCTCCACTTT. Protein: CASSRTGQPNSPLHF.

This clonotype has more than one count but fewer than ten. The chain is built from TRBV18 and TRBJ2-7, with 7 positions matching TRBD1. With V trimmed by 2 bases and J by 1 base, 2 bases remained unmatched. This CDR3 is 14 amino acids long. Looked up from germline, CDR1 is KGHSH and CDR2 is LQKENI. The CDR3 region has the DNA TGTGCCAGCTCACCAGAGACAGGGTCCTACGAGCAGTACGTC. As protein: CASSPETGSYEQYV.

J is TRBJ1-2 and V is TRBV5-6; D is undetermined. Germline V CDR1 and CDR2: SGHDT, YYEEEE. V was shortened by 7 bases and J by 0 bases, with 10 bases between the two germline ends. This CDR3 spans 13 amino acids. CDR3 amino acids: CASRGEANYGYTF. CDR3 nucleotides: TGTGCCAGCCGGGGAGAAGCTAACTATGGCTACACCTTC.

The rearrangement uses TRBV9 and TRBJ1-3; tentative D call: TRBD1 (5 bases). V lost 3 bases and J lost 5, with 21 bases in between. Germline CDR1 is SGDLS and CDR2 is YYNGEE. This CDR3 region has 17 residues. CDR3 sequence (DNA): TGTGCCAGCAGCGCCTCCACTCGGGAAGGGGCGAGAAACACCATATATTTT. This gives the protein CASSASTREGARNTIYF.

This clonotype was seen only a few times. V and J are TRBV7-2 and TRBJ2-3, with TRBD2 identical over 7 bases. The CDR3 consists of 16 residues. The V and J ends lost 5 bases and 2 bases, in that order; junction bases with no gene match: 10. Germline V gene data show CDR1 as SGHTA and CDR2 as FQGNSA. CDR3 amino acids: CASSPLGGGSTDTQYF. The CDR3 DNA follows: TGTGCCAGCAGCCCGCTGGGGGGGGGTTCCACAGATACGCAGTATTTT.

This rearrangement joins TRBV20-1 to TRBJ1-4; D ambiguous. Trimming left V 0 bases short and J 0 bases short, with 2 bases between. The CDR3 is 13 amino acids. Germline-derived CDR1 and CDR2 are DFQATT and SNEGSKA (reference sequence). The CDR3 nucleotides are TGCAGTGCTAGAGAATCAACTAATGAAAAACTGTTTTTT. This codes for CSARESTNEKLFF.

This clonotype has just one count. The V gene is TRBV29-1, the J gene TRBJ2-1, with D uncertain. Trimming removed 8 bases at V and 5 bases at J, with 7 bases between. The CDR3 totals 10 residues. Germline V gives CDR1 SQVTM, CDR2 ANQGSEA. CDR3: CSLGNNEQFF. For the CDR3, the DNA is TGCAGCCTGGGGAACAATGAGCAGTTCTTC.

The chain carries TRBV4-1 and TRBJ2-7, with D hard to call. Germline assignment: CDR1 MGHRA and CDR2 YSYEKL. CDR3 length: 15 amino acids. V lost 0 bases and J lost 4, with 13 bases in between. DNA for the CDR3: TGCGCCAGCAGCCAAGATCAGAACGGCCGGTACGAGCAGTACTTC. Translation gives CASSQDQNGRYEQYF.

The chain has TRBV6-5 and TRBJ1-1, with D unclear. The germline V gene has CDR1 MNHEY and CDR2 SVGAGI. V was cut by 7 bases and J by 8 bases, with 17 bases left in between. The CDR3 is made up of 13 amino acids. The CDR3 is CASNTPGTKEAFF. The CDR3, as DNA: TGTGCCAGCAACACGCCCGGTACGAAGGAAGCTTTCTTT.

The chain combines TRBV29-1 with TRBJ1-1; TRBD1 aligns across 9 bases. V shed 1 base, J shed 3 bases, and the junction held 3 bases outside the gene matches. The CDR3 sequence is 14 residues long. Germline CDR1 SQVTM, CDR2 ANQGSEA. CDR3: CSVEAYRGHTEAFF. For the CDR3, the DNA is TGCAGCGTTGAAGCTTACAGGGGGCACACTGAAGCTTTCTTT.

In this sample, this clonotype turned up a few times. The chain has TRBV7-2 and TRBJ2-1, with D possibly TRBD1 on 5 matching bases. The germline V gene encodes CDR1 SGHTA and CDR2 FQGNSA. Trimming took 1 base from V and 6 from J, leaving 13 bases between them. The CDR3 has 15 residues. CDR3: CASSLVARELNEQFF. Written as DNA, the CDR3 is TGTGCCAGCAGCTTAGTTGCCAGGGAACTCAATGAGCAGTTCTTC. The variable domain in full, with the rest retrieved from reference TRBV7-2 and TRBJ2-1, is GAGVSQSPSNKVTEKGKDVELRCDPISGHTALYWYRQSLGQGLEFLIYFQGNSAPDKSGLPSDRFSAERTGGSVSTLTIQRTQQEDSAVYLCASSLVARELNEQFFGPGTRLTVL.